These T cell receptor beta chains were read from a single sample in a study of CD4+ T cells in melanoma. Using immunoSEQ multiplex PCR, the repertoire was profiled, and TCRdb retains in-frame clones only, with some absent. The sample lists 90,000 to 130,000 clones, around 93% seen once, with roughly 3.5% in the top ten. The sequencing input was peripheral blood. These receptors were collected from a human donor with melanoma. CDR3s include the opening cysteine and the closing phenylalanine or tryptophan. Some rows mark clone size as missing; the rest say once, few, many or name a class of expanded clone.

v_gene	abundance	j_gene	CDR3aa
TRBV4-2	once	TRBJ2-7	CASSQGGSSYEQYF
TRBV6-5	few	TRBJ1-5	CASSYSNNQPQHF
TRBV7-2	NA	TRBJ1-5	CASSPLVSVGNQPQHF
TRBV7-9	NA	TRBJ1-2	CASSSRTGEGVVGYTF
TRBV5-1	NA	TRBJ2-1	CASSLGPGQPEQFF
TRBV9	once	TRBJ2-7	CASSGRDGSSYEQYF
TRBV28	NA	TRBJ2-3	CASSLNTDTQYF
TRBV5-1	NA	TRBJ2-5	CASSPGQDLQETQYF
TRBV7-6	NA	TRBJ2-1	CASQPGQAYNEQFF
TRBV14	NA	TRBJ2-1	CASSQDLAGGQFYNEQFF
TRBV4-3	NA	TRBJ2-3	CASSRSRAGVGDTQYF
TRBV7-2	NA	TRBJ1-2	CATTGASANYGYTF
TRBV25-1	once	TRBJ2-7	CASKGQGVYEQYF
TRBV2	once	TRBJ2-2	CASSTGGLTGELFF
TRBV28	NA	TRBJ2-1	CASSLAGEGYNEQFF
TRBV11-2	NA	TRBJ1-1	CASSSSRVSEAFF
TRBV19	NA	TRBJ1-1	CASKGTSGGWAFF
TRBV6-4	NA	TRBJ2-1	CASSGQGLGEQFF
TRBV4-1	NA	TRBJ2-1	CASSQQLAGGSYNEQFF
TRBV9	NA	TRBJ1-1	CASSGTVGGGLAEAFF
TRBV27	NA	TRBJ2-1	CASSSTSGSMSGYNEQFF
TRBV7-3	NA	TRBJ2-7	CASSLGGNYEQYF
TRBV5-5	few	TRBJ1-2	CASSLAQALSYGYTF
TRBV28	NA	TRBJ2-7	CATRTGVSYEQYF
TRBV15	NA	TRBJ2-5	CATSRDRRPSGQETQYF
TRBV9	NA	TRBJ2-7	CASSVSWTGYSYEQYF
TRBV6-1	NA	TRBJ2-7	CASMLDRNHEQYF
TRBV2	NA	TRBJ1-1	CASSVGQNTEAFF
TRBV19	NA	TRBJ2-3	CASSATDRVTADTQYF
TRBV9	NA	TRBJ2-7	CASSGERVGEQYF
TRBV28	NA	TRBJ1-2	CASQDRPRYGYTF
TRBV11-3	NA	TRBJ1-6	CASSLTGSSPLHF
TRBV9	NA	TRBJ2-7	CASRVKITGNEQYF
TRBV6-1	NA	TRBJ2-4	CASSEGRVLAKNIQYF
TRBV7-2	few	TRBJ2-1	CASSLAGSGVEQFF
TRBV18	NA	TRBJ2-2	CASSPRQVSNTGELFF
TRBV6-1	NA	TRBJ2-7	CASSALTSGRDYEQYF